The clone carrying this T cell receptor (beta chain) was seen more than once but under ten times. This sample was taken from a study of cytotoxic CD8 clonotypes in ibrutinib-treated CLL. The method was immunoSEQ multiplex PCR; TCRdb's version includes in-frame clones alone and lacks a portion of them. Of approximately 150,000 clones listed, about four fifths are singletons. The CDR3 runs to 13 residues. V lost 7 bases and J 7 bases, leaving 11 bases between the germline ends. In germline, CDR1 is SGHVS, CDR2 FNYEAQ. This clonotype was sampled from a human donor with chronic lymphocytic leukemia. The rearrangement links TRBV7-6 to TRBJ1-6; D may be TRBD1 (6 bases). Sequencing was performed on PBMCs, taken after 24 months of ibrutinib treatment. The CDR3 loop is CASTATGNSPLHF. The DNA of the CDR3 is TGTGCCAGCACCGCTACAGGGAATTCACCCCTCCACTTT.